Only one count was recorded for the clone carrying this T cell receptor (beta chain). The participants were between about 18 and 90 years old and came from roughly 24 US areas. Membership in each cohort depended on participant-reported clinical history. These data originate in a study of blood T cell repertoires in COVID-19. About the study: Samples of COVID-19 (acute and convalescent) were obtained from the United States, Italy and Spain. PBMCs, B-cell-depleted T cells, or T cells were the source of the cDNA or gDNA that made up the material.

Produced via immunoSEQ multiplex PCR; TCRdb's table is partial and in-frame only. The data show around 220,000 clones, almost 90% seen once. Sequenced input: PBMCs or T cells enriched from blood (not recorded which). This TCR was sampled from a man aged 30 to 39 who had been exposed to COVID-19.

CDR3 DNA sequence: TGTGCCAGCAGCTTAACAAGCTACGAGCAGTACTTC. This gives the protein CASSLTSYEQYF. This sequence joins TRBV7-2 and TRBJ2-7; D remains ambiguous. V lost 2 bases to trimming and J lost 3 bases, with 5 bases between them. In germline, CDR1 is SGHTA, CDR2 FQGNSA. CDR3 length: 12 residues. Looking up the rest from reference TRBV7-2 and TRBJ2-7 gives the full variable domain: GAGVSQSPSNKVTEKGKDVELRCDPISGHTALYWYRQSLGQGLEFLIYFQGNSAPDKSGLPSDRFSAERTGGSVSTLTIQRTQQEDSAVYLCASSLTSYEQYFGPGTRLTVT.